The source of this T cell receptor beta chain is a study of blood T cell repertoires in COVID-19 (dated by TCRdb to 2018 to 2021). Turning to the overall study: Samples from collaborators originated in the United States, Italy and Spain and spanned both the acute and convalescent phases of COVID-19. The material from the prospective study consisted of cDNA or gDNA derived from T cells, B-cell-depleted T cells, or PBMCs. The dataset comprised deeply sampled blood TCRbeta repertoires from subjects exposed to, actively infected with, or recovered from COVID-19. The repertoires were released in a freely available public database meant as a resource for research on the immune response to SARS-CoV-2. Samples were obtained from the ongoing ImmuneRACE study (first 160 participants) and from 1,254 subjects provided by 6 global collaborators. Nearly every sample came with metadata listing a de-identified subject ID, COVID-19 status, age in years and sex. Where available, HLA class I and class II types were obtained from metadata supplied by the sample provider rather than from assay-based typing. Study-wide conclusions, independent of this receptor: The amount of clinical and demographic metadata varied by source and participant and was provided uncurated.

The immunoSEQ Assay, a bias-controlled multiplex PCR, was used to amplify TCRbeta CDR3 regions from genomic DNA. Processing in the source paper ran as follows. The number of nucleated cells in each sample was estimated from the amplification of reference gene primers within the assay. Sequence reads were collapsed and filtered to measure the absolute abundance of every unique TCRbeta CDR3 rearrangement. For each sample, productive Simpson clonality was calculated as the square root of Simpson's diversity index across productive rearrangements. Drawn from immuneACCESS, this table holds only the in-frame rearrangements with V and J called that TCRdb kept. Clones are partly lost; checked studies trace under half to an unresolved V gene and leave the rest unexplained. That table is the source of V, J and clone size, and D and trimming were worked out from the DNA. The table for this sample lists around 94,000 clones; 91% of them were counted only once. Less than 5.5% of the sample is taken by the ten largest.

Collaborating institutions collected whole blood in K2EDTA tubes following their own protocols. Collaborator samples were shipped for TCRbeta analysis as frozen whole blood, isolated PBMCs, or DNA extracted from either sample type. In regard to this clone: Which antigen it targets is not known. Per-nucleotide qualities are absent, and no much larger clonotype sits a single base away.

Reading the germline V gene gives CDR1 SQVTM and CDR2 ANQGSEA. CDR3 length: 13 amino acids, cysteine to phenylalanine. The only DNA kept is the CDR3, 39 bases in frame from the first base. Compared with germline, V lacks 6 bases and J lacks 5 bases; bases without a gene match: 7. The source is a man aged 18 to 29 with acute or convalescent COVID-19. The sequencing input was peripheral blood. The chain is made from TRBV29-1 and TRBJ2-7, and 10 junctional nucleotides match TRBD1. The CDR3 corresponds to CSVAKTGGDEQYF. Here is the DNA: TGCAGCGTAGCCAAGACAGGGGGCGACGAGCAGTACTTC.